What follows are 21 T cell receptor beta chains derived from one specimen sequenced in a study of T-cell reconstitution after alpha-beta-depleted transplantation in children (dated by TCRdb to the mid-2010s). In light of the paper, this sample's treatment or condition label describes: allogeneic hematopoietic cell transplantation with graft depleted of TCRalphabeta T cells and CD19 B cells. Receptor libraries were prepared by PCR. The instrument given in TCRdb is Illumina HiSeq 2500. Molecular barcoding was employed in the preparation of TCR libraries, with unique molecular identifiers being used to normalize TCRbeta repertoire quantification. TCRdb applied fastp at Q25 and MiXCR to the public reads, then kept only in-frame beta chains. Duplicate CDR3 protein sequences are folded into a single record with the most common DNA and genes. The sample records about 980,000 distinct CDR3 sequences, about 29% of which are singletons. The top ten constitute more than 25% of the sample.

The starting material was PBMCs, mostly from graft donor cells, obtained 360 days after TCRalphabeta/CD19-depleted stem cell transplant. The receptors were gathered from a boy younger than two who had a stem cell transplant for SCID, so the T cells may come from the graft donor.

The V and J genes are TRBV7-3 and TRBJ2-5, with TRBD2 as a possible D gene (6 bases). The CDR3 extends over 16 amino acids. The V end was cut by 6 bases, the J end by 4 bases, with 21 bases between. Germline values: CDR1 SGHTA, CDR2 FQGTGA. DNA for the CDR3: TGTGCCAGCAGTTCCACCGGGACTTCGCCGAGAGAGACCCAGTACTTC. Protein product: CASSSTGTSPRETQYF.

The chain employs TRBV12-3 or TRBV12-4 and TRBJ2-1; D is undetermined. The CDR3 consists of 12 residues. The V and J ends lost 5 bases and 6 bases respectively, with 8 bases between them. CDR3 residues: CASSLHSNEQFF. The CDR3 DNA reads TGTGCCAGCAGTCTCCACAGCAATGAGCAGTTCTTC.

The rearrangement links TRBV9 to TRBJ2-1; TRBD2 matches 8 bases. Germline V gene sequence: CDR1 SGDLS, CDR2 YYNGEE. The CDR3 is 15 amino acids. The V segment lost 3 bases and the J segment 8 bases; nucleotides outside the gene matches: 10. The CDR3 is CASSARQAGGDEQFF. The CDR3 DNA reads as TGTGCCAGCAGCGCGAGACAGGCGGGGGGCGATGAGCAGTTCTTC.

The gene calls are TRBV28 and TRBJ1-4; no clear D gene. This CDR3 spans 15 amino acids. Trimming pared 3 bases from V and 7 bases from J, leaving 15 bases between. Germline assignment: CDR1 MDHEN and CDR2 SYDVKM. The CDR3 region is CASSFPGLLGEKLFF. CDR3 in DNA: TGTGCCAGCAGTTTTCCGGGCCTCCTTGGTGAAAAACTGTTTTTT.

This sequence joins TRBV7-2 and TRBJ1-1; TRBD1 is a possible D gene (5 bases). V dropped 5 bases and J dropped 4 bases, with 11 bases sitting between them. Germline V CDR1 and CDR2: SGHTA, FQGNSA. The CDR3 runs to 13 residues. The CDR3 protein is CASSPGRSTEAFF. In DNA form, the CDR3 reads TGTGCCAGCAGCCCAGGGCGGAGCACTGAAGCTTTCTTT.

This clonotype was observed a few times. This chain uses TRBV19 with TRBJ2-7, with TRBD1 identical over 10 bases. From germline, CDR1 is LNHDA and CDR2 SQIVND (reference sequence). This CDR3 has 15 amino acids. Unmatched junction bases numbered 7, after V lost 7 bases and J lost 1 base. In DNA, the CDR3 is TGTGCCAGTAATCATTCGGGACAGGGGTCCTACGAGCAGTACTTC. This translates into CASNHSGQGSYEQYF.

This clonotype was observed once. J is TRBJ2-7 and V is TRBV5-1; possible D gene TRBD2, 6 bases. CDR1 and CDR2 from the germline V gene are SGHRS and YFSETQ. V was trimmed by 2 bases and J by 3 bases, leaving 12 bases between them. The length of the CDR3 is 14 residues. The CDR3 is CASSFGGNGYEQYF. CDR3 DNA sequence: TGCGCCAGCAGCTTTGGAGGGAATGGCTACGAGCAGTACTTC.

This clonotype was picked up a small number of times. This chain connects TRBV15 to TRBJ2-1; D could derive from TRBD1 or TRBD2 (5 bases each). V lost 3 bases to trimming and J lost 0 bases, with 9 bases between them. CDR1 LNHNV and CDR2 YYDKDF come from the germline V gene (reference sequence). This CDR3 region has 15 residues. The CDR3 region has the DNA TGTGCCACCAGCAGGGGGGAAGGCTCCTACAATGAGCAGTTCTTC. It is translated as CATSRGEGSYNEQFF.

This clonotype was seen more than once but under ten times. CDR3 nucleotide sequence: TGTGCCAGCAGCTCCCGACGGGGGCCTGGACACACAGATACGCAGTATTTT. Translation: CASSSRRGPGHTDTQYF. The chain links TRBV7-2 to TRBJ2-3; the D gene could be TRBD1 or TRBD2 (6 bases each). V lost 4 bases and J lost 2, with 19 bases in between. This CDR3 has 17 residues. The germline gives CDR1 SGHTA, CDR2 FQGNSA.

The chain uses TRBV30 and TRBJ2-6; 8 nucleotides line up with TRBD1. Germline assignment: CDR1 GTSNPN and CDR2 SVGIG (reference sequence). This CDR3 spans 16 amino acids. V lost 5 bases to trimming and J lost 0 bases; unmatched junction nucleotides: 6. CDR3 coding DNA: TGTGCCTGGGGACAGGGAAAAACCTCTGGGGCCAACGTCCTGACTTTC. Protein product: CAWGQGKTSGANVLTF.

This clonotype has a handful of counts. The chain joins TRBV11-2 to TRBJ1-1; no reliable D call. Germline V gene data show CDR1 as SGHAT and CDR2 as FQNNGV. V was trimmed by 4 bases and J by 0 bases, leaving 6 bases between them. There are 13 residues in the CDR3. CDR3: CASSSVMNTEAFF. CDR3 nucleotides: TGTGCCAGCAGCTCGGTAATGAACACTGAAGCTTTCTTT.

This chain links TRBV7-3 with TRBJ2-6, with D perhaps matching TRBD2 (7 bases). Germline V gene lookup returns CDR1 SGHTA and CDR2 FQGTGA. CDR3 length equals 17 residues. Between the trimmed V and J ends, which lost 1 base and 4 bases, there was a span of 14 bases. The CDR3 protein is CASSLKFGGPGANVLTF. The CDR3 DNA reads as TGTGCCAGCAGCTTAAAGTTCGGGGGGCCCGGGGCCAACGTCCTGACTTTC.

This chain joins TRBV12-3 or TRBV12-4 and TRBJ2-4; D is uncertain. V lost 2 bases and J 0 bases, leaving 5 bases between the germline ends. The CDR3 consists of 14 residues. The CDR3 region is CASSLNLAKNIQYF. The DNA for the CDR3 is TGTGCCAGCAGTTTAAACCTAGCCAAAAACATTCAGTACTTC.

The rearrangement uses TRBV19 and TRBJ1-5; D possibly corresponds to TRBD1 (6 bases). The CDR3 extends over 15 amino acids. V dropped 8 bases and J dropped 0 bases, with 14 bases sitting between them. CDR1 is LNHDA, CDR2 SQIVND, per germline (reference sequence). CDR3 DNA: TGTGCCAGTCTTAGGGACATCGATAGCAATCAGCCCCAGCATTTT. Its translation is CASLRDIDSNQPQHF.

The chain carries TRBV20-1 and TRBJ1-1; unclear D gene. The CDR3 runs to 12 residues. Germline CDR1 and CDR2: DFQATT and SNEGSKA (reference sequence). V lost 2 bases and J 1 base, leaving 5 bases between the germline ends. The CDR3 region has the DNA TGCAGTGCTAGACAGGAGAACACTGAAGCTTTCTTT. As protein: CSARQENTEAFF.

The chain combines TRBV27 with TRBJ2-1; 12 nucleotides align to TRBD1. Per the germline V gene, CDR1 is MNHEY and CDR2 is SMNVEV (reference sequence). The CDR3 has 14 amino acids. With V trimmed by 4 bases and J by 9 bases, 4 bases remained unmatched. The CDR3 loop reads CASSWDRGLSEQFF. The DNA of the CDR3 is TGTGCCAGCAGTTGGGACAGGGGGCTCTCTGAGCAGTTCTTC.

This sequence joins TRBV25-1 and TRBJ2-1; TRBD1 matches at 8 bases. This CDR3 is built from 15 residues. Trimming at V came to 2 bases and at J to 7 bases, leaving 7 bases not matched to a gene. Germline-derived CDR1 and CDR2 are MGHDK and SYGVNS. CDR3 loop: CASSEQDRVRNEQFF. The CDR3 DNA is TGTGCCAGCAGTGAACAGGACAGGGTAAGGAATGAGCAGTTCTTC.

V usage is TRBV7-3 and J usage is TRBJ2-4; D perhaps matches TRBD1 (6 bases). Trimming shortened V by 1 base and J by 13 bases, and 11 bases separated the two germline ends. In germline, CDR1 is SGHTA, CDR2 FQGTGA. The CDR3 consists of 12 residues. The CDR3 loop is CASSLNGGPQYF. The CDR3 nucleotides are TGTGCCAGCAGCTTAAATGGGGGCCCCCAGTACTTC.

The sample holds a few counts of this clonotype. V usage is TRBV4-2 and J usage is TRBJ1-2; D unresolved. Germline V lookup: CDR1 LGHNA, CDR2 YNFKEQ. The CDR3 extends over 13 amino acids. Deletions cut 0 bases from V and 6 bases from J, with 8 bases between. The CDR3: CASSQDGPDGYTF. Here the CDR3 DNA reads TGTGCCAGCAGCCAAGATGGCCCCGATGGCTACACCTTC.

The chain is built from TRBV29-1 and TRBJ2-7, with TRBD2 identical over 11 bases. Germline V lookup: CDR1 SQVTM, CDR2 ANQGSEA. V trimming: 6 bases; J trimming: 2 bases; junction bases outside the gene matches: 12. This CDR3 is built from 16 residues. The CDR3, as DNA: TGCAGCGTCCCCAGACTAGCGGGGTTGCCTACCTACGAGCAGTACTTC. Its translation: CSVPRLAGLPTYEQYF.

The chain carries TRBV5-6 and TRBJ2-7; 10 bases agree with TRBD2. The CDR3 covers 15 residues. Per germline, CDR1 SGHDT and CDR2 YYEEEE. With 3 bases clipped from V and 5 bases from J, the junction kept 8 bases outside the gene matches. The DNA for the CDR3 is TGTGCCAGCAGCTCCGAGCGGGGGGGCCCAGACGAGCAGTACTTC. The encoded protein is CASSSERGGPDEQYF. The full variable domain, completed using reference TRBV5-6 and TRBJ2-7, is DAGVTQSPTHLIKTRGQQVTLRCSPKSGHDTVSWYQQALGQGPQFIFQYYEEEERQRGNFPDRFSGHQFPNYSSELNVNALLLGDSALYLCASSSERGGPDEQYFGPGTRLTVT.